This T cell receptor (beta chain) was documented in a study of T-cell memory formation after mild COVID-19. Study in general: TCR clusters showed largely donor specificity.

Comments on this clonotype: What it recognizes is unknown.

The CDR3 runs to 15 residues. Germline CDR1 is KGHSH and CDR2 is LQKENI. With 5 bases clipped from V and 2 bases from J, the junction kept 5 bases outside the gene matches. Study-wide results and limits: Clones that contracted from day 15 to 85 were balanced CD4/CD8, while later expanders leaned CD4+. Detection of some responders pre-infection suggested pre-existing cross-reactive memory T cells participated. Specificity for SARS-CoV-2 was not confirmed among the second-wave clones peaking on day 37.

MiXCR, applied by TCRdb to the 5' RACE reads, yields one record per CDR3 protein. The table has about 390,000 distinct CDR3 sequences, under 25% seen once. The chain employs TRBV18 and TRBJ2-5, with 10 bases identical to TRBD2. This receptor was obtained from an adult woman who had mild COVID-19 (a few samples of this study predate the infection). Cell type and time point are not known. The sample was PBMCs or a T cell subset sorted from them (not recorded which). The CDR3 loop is CASSTTSGFQETQYF. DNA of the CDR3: TGTGCCAGCTCAACGACTAGCGGGTTTCAAGAGACCCAGTACTTC.